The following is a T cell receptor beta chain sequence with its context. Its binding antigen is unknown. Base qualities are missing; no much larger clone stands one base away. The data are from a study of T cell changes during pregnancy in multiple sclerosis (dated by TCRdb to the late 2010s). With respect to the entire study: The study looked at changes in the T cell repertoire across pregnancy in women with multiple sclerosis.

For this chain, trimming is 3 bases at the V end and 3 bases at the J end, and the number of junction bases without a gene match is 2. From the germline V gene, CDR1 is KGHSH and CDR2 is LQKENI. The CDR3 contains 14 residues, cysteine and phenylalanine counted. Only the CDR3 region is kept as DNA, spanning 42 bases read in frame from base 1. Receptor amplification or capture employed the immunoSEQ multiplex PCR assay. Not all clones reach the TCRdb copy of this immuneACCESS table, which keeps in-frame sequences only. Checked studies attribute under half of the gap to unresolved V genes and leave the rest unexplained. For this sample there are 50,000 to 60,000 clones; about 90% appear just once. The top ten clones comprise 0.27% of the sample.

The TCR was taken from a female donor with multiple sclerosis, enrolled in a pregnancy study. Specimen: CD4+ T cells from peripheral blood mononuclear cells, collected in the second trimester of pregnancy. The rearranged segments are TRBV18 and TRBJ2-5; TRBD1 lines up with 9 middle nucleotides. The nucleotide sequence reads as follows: TGTGCCAGCTCACCCCGGACAGGGGAAGAGACCCAGTACTTC. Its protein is CASSPRTGEETQYF.